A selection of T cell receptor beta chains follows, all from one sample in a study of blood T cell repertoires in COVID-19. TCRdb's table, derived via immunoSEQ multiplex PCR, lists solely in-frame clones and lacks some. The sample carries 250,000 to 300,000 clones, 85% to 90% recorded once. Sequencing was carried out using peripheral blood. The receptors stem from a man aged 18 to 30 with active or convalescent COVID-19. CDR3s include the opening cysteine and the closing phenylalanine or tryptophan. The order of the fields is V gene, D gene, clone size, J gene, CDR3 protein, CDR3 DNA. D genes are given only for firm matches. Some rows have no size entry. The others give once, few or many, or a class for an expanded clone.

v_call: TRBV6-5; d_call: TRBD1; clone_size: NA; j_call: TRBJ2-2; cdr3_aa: CASSFQGATGELFF; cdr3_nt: TGTGCCAGCAGTTTCCAGGGGGCTACCGGGGAGCTGTTTTTT
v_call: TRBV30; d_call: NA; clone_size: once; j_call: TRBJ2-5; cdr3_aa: CAWRAGETQYF; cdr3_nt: TGTGCCTGGAGGGCTGGCGAGACCCAGTACTTC
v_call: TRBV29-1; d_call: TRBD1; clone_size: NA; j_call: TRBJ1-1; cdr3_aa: CSVAPRGLTTEAFF; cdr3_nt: TGCAGCGTGGCCCCCAGGGGGCTGACCACTGAAGCTTTCTTT
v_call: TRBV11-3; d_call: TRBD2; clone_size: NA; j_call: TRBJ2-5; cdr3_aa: CASSSYELAGSQETQYF; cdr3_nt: TGTGCCAGCAGCTCCTACGAGCTAGCGGGGTCCCAAGAGACCCAGTACTTC
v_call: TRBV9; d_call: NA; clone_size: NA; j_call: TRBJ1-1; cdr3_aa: CASSATQGLNTEAFF; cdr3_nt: TGTGCCAGCAGCGCCACCCAGGGGTTGAACACTGAAGCTTTCTTT
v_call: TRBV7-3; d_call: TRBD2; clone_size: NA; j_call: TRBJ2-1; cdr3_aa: CASSFSGGPYNEQFF; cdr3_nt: TGTGCCAGCAGCTTCTCGGGAGGGCCCTACAATGAGCAGTTCTTC
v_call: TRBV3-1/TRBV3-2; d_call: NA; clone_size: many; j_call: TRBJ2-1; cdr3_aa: CASSQVSEQFF; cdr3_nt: TGTGCCAGCAGCCAAGTGAGTGAGCAGTTCTTC
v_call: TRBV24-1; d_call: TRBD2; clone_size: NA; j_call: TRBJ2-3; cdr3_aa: CATSDLSGGASDTQYF; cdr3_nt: TGTGCCACCAGTGATCTTAGCGGGGGGGCGTCAGATACGCAGTATTTT
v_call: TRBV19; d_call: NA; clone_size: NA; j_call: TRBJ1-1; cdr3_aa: CASHRELNTEAFF; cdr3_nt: TGTGCCAGTCATCGGGAGCTAAACACTGAAGCTTTCTTT
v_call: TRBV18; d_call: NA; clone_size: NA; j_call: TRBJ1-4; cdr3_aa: CASSPSRSDSGKFF; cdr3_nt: TGTGCCAGCTCACCCTCCCGATCGGACAGCGGGAAGTTTTTT
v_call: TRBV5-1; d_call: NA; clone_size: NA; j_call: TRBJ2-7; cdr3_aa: CASSYQGDEQYF; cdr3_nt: TGCGCCAGCAGCTATCAGGGCGACGAGCAGTACTTC
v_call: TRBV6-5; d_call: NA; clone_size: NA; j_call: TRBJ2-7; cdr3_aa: CASSYNRDSYEQYF; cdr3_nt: TGTGCCAGCAGTTACAACAGGGACTCCTACGAGCAGTACTTC
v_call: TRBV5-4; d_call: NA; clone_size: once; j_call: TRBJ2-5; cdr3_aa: CASSLPGTQETQYF; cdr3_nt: TGTGCCAGCAGCTTGCCGGGGACACAAGAGACCCAGTACTTC
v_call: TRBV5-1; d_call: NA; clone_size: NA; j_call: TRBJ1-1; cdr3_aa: CASSLAADTDTEAFF; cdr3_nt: TGCGCCAGCAGCTTGGCGGCAGACACGGACACTGAAGCTTTCTTT
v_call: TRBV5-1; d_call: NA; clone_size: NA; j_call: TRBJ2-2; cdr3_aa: CASSLTTNTGELFF; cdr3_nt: TGCGCCAGCAGCTTAACAACGAACACCGGGGAGCTGTTTTTT
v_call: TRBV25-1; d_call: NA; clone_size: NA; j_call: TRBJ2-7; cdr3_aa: CASSDPAASYEQYF; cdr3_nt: TGTGCCAGCAGTGATCCAGCGGCCTCCTACGAGCAGTACTTC
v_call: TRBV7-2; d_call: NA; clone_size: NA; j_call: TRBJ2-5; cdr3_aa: CASSLYRVVTQYF; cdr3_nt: TGTGCCAGCAGCTTATACAGGGTGGTGACCCAGTACTTC
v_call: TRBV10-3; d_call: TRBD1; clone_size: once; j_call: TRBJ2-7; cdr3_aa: CAISEPGTVTYEQYF; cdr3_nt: TGTGCCATCAGTGAGCCGGGGACAGTTACCTACGAGCAGTACTTC